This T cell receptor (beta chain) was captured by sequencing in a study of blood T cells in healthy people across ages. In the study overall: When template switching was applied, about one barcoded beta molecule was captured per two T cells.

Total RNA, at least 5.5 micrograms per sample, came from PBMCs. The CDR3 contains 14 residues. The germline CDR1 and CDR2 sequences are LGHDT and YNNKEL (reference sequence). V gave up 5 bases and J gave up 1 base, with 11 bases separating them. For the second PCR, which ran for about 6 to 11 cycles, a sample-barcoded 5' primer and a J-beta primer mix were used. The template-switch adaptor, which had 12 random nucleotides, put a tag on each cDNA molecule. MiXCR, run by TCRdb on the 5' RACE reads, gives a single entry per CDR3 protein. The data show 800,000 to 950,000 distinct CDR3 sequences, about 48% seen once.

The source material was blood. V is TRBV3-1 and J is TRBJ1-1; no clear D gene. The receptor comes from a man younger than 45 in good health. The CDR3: CASSREIANTEAFF. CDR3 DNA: TGTGCCAGCAGCAGAGAGATTGCGAACACTGAAGCTTTCTTT. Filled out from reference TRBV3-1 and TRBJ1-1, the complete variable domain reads DTAVSQTPKYLVTQMGNDKSIKCEQNLGHDTMYWYKQDSKKFLKIMFSYNNKELIINETVPNRFSPKSPDKAHLNLHINSLELGDSAVYFCASSREIANTEAFFGQGTRLTVV.